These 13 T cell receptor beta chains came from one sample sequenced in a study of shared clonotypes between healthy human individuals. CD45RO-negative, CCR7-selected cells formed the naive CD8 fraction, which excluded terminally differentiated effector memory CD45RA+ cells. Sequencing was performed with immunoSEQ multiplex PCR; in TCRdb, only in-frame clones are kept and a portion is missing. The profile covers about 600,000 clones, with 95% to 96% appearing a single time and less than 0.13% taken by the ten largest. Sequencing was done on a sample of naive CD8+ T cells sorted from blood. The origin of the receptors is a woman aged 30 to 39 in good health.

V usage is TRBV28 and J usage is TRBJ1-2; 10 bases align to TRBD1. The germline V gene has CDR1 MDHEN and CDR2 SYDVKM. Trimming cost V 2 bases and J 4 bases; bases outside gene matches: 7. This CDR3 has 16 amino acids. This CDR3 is CASSLTRQGAGYGYTF. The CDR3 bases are TGTGCCAGCAGTTTAACACGACAGGGGGCTGGCTATGGCTACACCTTC.

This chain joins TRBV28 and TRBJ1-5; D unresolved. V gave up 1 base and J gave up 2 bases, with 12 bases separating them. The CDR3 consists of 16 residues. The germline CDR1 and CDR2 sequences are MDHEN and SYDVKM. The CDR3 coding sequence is TGTGCCAGCAGTTTATCCCCTCCACGGGGCAATCAGCCCCAGCATTTT. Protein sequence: CASSLSPPRGNQPQHF.

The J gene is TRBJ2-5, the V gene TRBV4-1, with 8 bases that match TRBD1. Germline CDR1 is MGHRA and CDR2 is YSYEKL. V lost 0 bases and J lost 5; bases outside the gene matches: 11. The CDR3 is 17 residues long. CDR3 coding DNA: TGCGCCAGCAGCCAAGATATGAGGACAGGGATTCGGGAGACCCAGTACTTC. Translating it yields CASSQDMRTGIRETQYF.

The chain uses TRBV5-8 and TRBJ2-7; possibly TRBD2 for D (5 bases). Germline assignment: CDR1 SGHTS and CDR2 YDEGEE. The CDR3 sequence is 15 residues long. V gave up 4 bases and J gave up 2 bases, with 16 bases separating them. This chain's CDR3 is CASSHDQRRPYEQYF. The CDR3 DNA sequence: TGTGCCAGCAGCCATGACCAGCGGAGACCCTACGAGCAGTACTTC. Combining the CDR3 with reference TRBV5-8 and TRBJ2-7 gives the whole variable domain EAGVTQSPTHLIKTRGQQATLRCSPISGHTSVYWYQQALGLGLQFLLWYDEGEERNRGNFPPRFSGRQFPNYSSELNVNALELEDSALYLCASSHDQRRPYEQYFGPGTRLTVT.

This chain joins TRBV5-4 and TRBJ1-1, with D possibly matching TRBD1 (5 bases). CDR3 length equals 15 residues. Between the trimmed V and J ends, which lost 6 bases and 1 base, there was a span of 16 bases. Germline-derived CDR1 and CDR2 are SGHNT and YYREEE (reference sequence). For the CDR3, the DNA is TGTGCCAGCACCATCCGGCGCGGGGGGAACACTGAAGCTTTCTTT. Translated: CASTIRRGGNTEAFF.

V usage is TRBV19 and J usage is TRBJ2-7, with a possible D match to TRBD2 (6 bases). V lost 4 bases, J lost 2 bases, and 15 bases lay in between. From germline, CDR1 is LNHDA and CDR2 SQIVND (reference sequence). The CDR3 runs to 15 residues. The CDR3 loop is CASSNRGGETYEQYF. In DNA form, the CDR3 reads TGTGCCAGTAGTAACCGGGGAGGCGAAACCTACGAGCAGTACTTC.

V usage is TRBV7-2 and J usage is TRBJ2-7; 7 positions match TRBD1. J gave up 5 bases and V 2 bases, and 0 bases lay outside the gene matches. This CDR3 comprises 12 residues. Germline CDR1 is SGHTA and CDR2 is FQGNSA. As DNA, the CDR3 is TGTGCCAGCAGCTTACAGGGGGACGAGCAGTACTTC. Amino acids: CASSLQGDEQYF. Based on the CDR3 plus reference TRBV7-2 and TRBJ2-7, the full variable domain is GAGVSQSPSNKVTEKGKDVELRCDPISGHTALYWYRQSLGQGLEFLIYFQGNSAPDKSGLPSDRFSAERTGGSVSTLTIQRTQQEDSAVYLCASSLQGDEQYFGPGTRLTVT.

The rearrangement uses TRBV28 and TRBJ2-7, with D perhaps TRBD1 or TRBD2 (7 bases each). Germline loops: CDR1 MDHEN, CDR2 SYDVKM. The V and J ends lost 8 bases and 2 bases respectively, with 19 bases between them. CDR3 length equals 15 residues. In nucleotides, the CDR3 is TGTGCCAGCGGTTCAGCGGGACAGCCTACCTACGAGCAGTACTTC. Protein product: CASGSAGQPTYEQYF. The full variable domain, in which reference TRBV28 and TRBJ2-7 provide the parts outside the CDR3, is DVKVTQSSRYLVKRTGEKVFLECVQDMDHENMFWYRQDPGLGLRLIYFSYDVKMKEKGDIPEGYSVSREKKERFSLILESASTNQTSMYLCASGSAGQPTYEQYFGPGTRLTVT.

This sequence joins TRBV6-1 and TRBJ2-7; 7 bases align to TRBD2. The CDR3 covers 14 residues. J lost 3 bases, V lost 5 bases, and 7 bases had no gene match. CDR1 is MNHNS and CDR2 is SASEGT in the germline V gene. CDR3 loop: CASSLGTNYYEQYF. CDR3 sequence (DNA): TGTGCCAGCAGTCTGGGGACTAACTACTACGAGCAGTACTTC.

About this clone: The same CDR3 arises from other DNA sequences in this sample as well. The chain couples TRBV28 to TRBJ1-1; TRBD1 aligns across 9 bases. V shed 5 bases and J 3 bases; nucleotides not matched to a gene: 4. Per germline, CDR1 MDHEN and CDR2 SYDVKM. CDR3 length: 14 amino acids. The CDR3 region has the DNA TGTGCCAGCAGTCAAACAGGGGGCGACACTGAAGCTTTCTTT. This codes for CASSQTGGDTEAFF.

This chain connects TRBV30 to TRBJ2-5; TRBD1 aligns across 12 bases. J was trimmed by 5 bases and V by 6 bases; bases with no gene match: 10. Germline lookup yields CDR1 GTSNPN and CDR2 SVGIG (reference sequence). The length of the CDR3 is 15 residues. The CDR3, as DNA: TGTGCCTGCACCCGGGACAGGGGGCCCGTGGAGACCCAGTACTTC. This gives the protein CACTRDRGPVETQYF.

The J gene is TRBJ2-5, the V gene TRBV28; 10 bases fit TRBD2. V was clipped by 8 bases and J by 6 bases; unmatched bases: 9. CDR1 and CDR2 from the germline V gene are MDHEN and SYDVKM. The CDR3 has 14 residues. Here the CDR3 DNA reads TGTGCCAGCCGTAGGGCTAGCGGGGGAAAGACCCAGTACTTC. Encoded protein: CASRRASGGKTQYF.

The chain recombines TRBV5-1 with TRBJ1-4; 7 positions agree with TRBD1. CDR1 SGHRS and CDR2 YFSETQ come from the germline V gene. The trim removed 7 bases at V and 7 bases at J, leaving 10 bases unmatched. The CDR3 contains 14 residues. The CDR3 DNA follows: TGCGCCAGCGGGCCCGGGGACAGAGGTGAAAAACTGTTTTTT. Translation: CASGPGDRGEKLFF.